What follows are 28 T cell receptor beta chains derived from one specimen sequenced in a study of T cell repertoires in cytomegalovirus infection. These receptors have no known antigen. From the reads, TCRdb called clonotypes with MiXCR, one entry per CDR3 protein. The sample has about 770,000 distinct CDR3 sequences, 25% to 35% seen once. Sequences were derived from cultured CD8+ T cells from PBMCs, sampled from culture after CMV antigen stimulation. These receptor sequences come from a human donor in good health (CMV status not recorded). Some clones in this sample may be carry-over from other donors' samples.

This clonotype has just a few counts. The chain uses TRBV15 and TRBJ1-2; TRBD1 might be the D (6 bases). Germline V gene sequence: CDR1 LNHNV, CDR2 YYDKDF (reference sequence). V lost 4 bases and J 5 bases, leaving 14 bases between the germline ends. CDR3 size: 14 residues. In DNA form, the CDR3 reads TGTGCCACCAGCAAAGCCGGGACACCTTATGGCTACACCTTC. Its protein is CATSKAGTPYGYTF.

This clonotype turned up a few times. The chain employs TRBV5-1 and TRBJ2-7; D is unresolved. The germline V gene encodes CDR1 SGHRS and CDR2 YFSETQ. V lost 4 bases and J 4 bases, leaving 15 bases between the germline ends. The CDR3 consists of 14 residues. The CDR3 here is CASSRGSWLYEQYF. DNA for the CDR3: TGCGCCAGCAGCCGAGGCAGTTGGTTGTACGAGCAGTACTTC.

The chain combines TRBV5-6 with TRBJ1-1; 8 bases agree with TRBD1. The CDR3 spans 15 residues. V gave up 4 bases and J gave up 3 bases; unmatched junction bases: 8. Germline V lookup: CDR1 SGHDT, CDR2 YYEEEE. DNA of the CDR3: TGTGCCAGCAGCGCGGACAGGGTTACGTACACTGAAGCTTTCTTT. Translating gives CASSADRVTYTEAFF.

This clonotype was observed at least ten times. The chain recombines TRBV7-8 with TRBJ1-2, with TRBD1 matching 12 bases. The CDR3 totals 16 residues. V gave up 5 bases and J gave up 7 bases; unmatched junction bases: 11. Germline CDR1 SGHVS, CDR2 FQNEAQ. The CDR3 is CASSTRDRGRSVGYTF. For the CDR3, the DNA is TGTGCCAGCAGCACCCGGGACAGGGGGCGTTCGGTTGGCTACACCTTC.

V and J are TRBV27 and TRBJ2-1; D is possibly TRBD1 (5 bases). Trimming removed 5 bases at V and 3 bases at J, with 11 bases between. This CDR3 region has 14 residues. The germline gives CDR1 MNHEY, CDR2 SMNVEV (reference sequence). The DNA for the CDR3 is TGTGCCAGCAGTGCCCAGGACATCTACAATGAGCAGTTCTTC. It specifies CASSAQDIYNEQFF.

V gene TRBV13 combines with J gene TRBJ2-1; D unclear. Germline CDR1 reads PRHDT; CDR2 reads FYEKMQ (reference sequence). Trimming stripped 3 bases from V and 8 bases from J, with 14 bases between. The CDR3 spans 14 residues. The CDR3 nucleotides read TGTGCCAGCAGCTTTACGGCCCAGTCCCATGAGCAGTTCTTC. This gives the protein CASSFTAQSHEQFF. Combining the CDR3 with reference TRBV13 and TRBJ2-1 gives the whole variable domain AAGVIQSPRHLIKEKRETATLKCYPIPRHDTVYWYQQGPGQDPQFLISFYEKMQSDKGSIPDRFSAQQFSDYHSELNMSSLELGDSALYFCASSFTAQSHEQFFGPGTRLTVL.

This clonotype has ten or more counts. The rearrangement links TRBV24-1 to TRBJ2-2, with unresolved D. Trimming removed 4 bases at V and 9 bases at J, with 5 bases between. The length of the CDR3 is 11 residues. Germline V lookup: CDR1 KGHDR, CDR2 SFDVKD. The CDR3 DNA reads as TGTGCCACCAGTGACAATCGGGAGCTGTTTTTT. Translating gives CATSDNRELFF.

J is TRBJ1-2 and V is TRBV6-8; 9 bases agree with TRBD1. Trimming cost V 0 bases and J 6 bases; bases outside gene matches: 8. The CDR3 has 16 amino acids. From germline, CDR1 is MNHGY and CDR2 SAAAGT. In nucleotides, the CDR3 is TGTGCCAGCAGTTACTCTCTGACAGGGGGGGGAGATGGCTACACCTTC. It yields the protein CASSYSLTGGGDGYTF.

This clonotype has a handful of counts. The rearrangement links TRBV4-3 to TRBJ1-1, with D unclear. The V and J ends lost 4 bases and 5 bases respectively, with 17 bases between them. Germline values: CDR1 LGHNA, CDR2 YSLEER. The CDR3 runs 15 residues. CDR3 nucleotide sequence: TGCGCCAGCAGCCCCACCGGGGTAACCGGGACTGAAGCTTTCTTT. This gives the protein CASSPTGVTGTEAFF.

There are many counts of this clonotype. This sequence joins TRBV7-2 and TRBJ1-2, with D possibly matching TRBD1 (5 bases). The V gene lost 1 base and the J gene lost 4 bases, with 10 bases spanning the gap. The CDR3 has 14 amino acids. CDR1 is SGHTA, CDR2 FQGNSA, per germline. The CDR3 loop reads CASSLGGDGYGYTF. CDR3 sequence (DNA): TGTGCCAGCAGCTTAGGAGGGGACGGCTATGGCTACACCTTC.

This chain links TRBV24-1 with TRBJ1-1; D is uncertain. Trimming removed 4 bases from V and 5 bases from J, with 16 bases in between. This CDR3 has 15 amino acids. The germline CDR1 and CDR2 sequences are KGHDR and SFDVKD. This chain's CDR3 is CATSDPQYSKTEAFF. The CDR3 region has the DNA TGTGCCACCAGTGACCCTCAGTACAGTAAGACTGAAGCTTTCTTT.

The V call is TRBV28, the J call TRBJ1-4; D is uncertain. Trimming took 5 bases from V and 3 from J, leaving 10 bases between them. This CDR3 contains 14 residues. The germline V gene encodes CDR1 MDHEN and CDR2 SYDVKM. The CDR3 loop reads CASSGPGSNEKLFF. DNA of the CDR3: TGTGCCAGCAGTGGGCCGGGATCTAATGAAAAACTGTTTTTT.

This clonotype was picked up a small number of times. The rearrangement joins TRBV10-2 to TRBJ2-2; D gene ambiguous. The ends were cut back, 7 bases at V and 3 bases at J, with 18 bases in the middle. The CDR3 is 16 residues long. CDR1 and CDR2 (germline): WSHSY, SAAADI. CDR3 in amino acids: CASTNAWFMDTGELFF. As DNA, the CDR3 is TGCGCCAGCACCAACGCATGGTTTATGGACACCGGGGAGCTGTTTTTT.

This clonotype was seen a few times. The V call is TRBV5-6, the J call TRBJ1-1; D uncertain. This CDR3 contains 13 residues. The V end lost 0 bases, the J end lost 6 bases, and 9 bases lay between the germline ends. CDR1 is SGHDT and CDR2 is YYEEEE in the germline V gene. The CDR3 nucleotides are TGTGCCAGCAGCTTGGCGCGGCCACCTGAAGCTTTCTTT. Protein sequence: CASSLARPPEAFF.

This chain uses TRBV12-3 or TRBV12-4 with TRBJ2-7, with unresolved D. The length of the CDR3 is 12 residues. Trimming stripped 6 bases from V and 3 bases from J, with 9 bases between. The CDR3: CASSRTHYEQYF. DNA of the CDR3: TGTGCCAGCAGCCGCACACACTACGAGCAGTACTTC.

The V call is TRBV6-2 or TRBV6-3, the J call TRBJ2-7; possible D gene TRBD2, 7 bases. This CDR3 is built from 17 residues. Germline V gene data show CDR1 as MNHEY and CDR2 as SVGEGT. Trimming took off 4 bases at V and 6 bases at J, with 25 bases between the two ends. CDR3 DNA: TGTGCCAGCAGTTCCCCCCTCCGTAGGGGGAGGGACTCCGAGCAGTACGTC. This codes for CASSSPLRRGRDSEQYV.

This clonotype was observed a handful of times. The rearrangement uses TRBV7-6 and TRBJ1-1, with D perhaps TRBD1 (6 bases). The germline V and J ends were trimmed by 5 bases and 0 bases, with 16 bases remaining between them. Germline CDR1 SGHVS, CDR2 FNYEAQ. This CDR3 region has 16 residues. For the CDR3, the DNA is TGTGCCAGCAGCACAAGAGGGGGAAACATGAACACTGAAGCTTTCTTT. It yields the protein CASSTRGGNMNTEAFF.

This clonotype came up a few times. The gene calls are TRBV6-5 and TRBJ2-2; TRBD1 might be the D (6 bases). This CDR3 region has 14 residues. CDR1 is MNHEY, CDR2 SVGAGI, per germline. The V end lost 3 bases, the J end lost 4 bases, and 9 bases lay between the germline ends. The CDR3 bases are TGTGCCAGCAGTTATACAGGGCTCACCGGGGAGCTGTTTTTT. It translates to CASSYTGLTGELFF.

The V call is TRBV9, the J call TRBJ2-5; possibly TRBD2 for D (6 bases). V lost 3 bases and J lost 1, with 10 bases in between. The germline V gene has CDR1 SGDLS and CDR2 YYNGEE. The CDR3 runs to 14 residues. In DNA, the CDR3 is TGTGCCAGCAGCGAGACTAGGTCCCAAGAGACCCAGTACTTC. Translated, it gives CASSETRSQETQYF.

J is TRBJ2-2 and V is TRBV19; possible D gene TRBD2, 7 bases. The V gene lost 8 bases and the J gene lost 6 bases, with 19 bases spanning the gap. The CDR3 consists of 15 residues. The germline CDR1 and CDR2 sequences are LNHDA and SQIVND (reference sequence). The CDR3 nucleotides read TGTGCCAGTCAAGGGGGGGGGCGACGGTCCGGGGAGCTGTTTTTT. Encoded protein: CASQGGGRRSGELFF.

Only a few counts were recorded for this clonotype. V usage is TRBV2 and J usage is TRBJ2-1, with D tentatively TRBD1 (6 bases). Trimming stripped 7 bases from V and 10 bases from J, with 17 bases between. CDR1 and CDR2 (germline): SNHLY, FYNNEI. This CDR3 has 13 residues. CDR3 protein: CASKNRESLEQFF. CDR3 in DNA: TGTGCCAGCAAAAACAGGGAAAGTCTAGAGCAGTTCTTC.

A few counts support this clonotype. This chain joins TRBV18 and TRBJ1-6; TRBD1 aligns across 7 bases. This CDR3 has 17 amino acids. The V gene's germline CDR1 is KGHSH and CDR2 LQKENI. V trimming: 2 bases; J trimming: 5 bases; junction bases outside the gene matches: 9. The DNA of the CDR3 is TGTGCCAGCTCACCATACAGGGGTTTACTGAATAATTCACCCCTCCACTTT. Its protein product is CASSPYRGLLNNSPLHF. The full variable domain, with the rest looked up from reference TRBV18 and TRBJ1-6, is NAGVMQNPRHLVRRRGQEARLRCSPMKGHSHVYWYRQLPEEGLKFMVYLQKENIIDESGMPKERFSAEFPKEGPSILRIQQVVRGDSAAYFCASSPYRGLLNNSPLHFGNGTRLTVT.

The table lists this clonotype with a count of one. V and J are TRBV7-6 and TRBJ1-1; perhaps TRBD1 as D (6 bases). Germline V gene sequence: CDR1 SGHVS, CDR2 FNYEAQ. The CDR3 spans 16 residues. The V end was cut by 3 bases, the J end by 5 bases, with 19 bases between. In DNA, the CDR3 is TGTGCCAGCAGCTTTAGACGACAGGAAGGTTTGACTGAAGCTTTCTTT. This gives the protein CASSFRRQEGLTEAFF.

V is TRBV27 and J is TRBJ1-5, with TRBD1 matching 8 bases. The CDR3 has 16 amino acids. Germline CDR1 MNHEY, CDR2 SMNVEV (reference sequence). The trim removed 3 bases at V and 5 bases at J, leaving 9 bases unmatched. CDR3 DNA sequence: TGTGCCAGCAGTTTCAACGGACAGGGACGGGATCAGCCCCAGCATTTT. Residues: CASSFNGQGRDQPQHF.

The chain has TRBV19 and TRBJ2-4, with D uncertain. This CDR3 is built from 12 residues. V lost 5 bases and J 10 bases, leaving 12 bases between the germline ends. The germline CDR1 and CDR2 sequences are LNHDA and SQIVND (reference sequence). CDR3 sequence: CASSLWPDIQYF. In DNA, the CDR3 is TGTGCCAGTAGTCTCTGGCCCGATATTCAGTACTTC.

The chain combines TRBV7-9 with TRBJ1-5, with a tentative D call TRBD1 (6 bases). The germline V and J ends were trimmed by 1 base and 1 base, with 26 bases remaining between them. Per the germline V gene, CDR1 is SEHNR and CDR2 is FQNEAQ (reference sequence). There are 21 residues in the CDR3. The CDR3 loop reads CASSLGLYSPGERDSNQPQHF. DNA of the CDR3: TGTGCCAGCAGCTTAGGCTTATACAGTCCAGGGGAGAGGGACAGCAATCAGCCCCAGCATTTT.

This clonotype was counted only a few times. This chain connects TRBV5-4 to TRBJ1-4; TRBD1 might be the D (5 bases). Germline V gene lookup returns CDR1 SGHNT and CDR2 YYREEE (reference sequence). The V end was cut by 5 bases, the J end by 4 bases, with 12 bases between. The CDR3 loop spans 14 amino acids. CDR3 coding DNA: TGTGCCAGCAGTCTTCCAGGGTTTAATGAAAAACTGTTTTTT. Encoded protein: CASSLPGFNEKLFF.

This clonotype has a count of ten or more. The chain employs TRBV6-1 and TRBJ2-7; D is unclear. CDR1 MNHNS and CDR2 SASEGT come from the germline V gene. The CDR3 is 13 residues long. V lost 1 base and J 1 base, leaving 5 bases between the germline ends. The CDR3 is CASSEVQSYEQYF. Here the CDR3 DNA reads TGTGCCAGCAGTGAAGTCCAGTCCTACGAGCAGTACTTC.